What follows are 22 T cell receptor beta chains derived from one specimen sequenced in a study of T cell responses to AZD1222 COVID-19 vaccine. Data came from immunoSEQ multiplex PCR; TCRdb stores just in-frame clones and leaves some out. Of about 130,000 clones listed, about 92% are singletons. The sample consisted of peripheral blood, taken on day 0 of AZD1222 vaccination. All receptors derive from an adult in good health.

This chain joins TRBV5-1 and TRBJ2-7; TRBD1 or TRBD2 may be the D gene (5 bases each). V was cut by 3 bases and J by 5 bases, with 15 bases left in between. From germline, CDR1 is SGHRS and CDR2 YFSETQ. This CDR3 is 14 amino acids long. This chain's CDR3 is CASSSISRDDEQYF. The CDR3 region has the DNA TGCGCCAGCAGCTCCATTAGTAGGGACGACGAGCAGTACTTC.

The CDR3 protein is CASSRTGGSYNSPLHF. CDR3 coding DNA: TGTGCCAGCAGTCGGACAGGGGGCTCCTATAATTCACCCCTCCACTTT. The chain combines TRBV2 with TRBJ1-6, with TRBD1 matching 10 bases. Germline loops: CDR1 SNHLY, CDR2 FYNNEI. The CDR3 length is 16 residues. The ends lost 5 bases at V and 0 bases at J; junction bases unmatched: 1.

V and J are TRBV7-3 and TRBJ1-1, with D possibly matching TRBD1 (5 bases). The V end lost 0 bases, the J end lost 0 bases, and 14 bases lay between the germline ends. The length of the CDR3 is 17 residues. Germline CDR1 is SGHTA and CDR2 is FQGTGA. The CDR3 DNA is TGTGCCAGCAGCTTAACTACGCCAGGGATAATGAACACTGAAGCTTTCTTT. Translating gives CASSLTTPGIMNTEAFF.

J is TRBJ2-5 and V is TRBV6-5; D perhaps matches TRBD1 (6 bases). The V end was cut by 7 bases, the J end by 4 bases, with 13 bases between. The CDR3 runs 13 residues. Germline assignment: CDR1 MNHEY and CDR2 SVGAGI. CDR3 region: CASNLQGSETQYF. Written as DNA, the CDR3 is TGTGCCAGCAACCTACAGGGTTCAGAGACCCAGTACTTC.

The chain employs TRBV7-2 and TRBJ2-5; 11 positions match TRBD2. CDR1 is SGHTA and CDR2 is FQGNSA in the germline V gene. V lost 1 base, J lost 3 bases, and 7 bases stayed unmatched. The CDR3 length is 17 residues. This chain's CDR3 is CASSLVGSGGAEETQYF. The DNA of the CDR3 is TGTGCCAGCAGCTTAGTCGGTAGCGGGGGGGCCGAAGAGACCCAGTACTTC. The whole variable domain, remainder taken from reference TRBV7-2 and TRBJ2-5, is GAGVSQSPSNKVTEKGKDVELRCDPISGHTALYWYRQSLGQGLEFLIYFQGNSAPDKSGLPSDRFSAERTGGSVSTLTIQRTQQEDSAVYLCASSLVGSGGAEETQYFGPGTRLLVL.

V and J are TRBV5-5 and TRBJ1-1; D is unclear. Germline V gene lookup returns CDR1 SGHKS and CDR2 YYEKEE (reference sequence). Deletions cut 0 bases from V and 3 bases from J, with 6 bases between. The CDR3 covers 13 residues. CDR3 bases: TGTGCCAGCAGCTTGGAATTGTACACTGAAGCTTTCTTT. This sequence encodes CASSLELYTEAFF. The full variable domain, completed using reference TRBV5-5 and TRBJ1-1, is DAGVTQSPTHLIKTRGQQVTLRCSPISGHKSVSWYQQVLGQGPQFIFQYYEKEERGRGNFPDRFSARQFPNYSSELNVNALLLGDSALYLCASSLELYTEAFFGQGTRLTVV.

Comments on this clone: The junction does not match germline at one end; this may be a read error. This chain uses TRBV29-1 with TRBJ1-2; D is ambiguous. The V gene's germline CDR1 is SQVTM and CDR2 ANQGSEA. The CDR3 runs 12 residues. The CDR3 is CSVDLDNYGYIF. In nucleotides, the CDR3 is TGCAGCGTTGACCTCGACAACTATGGCTACATCTTC.

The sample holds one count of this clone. This CDR3 is CASSEAGLSDTQYF. The CDR3 nucleotides read TGTGCCAGCAGTGAAGCGGGACTGTCAGATACGCAGTATTTT. The chain uses TRBV6-1 and TRBJ2-3, with D tentatively TRBD2 (6 bases). CDR1 and CDR2 (germline): MNHNS, SASEGT. The CDR3 totals 14 residues. Trimming stripped 0 bases from V and 4 bases from J, with 8 bases between.

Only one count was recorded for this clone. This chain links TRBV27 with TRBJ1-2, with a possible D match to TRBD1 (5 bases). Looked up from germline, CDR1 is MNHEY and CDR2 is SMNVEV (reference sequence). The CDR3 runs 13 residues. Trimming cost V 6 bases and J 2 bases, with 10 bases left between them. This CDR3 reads CASRMTVNYGYTF. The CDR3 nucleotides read TGTGCCAGCAGAATGACAGTCAACTATGGCTACACCTTC.

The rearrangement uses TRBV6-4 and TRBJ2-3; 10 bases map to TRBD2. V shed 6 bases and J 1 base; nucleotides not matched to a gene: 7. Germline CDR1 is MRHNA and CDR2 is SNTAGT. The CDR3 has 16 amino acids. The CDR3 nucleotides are TGTGCCAGCAGCGATACCGGGACTAGCGGCACAGATACGCAGTATTTT. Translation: CASSDTGTSGTDTQYF.

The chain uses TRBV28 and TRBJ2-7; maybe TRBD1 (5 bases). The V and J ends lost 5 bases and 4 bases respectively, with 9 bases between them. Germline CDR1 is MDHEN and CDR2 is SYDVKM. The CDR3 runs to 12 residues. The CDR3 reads CASSKDTYEQYF. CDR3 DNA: TGTGCCAGCAGTAAGGACACTTACGAGCAGTACTTC.

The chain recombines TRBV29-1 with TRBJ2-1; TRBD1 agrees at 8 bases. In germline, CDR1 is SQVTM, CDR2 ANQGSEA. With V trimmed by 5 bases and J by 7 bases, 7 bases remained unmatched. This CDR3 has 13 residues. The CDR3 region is CSVKRQGLNEQFF. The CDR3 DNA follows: TGCAGCGTTAAGAGACAGGGGTTAAATGAGCAGTTCTTC.

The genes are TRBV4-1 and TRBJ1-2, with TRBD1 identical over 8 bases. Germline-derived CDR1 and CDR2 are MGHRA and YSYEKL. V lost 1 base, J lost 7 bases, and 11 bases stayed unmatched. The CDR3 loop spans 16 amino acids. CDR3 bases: TGCGCCAGCAGCCAAGGGCAGGGGGCTATATTAGGTGGCTACACCTTC. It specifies CASSQGQGAILGGYTF.

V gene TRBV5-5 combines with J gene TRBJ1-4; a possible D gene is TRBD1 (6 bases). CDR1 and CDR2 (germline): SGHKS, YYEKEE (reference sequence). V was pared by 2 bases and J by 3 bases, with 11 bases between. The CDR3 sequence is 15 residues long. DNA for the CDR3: TGTGCCAGCAGCTTTAGGGGGATCGCTAATGAAAAACTGTTTTTT. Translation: CASSFRGIANEKLFF.

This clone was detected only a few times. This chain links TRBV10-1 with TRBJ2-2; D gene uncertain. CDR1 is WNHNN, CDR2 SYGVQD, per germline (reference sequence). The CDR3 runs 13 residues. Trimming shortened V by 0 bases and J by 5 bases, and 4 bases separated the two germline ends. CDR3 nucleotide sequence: TGCGCCAGCAGTGAGTCATCTACCGGGGAGCTGTTTTTT. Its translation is CASSESSTGELFF.

CDR3 sequence reads: CASSRQSYEQYF. CDR3 coding DNA: TGTGCCAGCAGCAGACAGAGCTACGAGCAGTACTTC. The J gene is TRBJ2-7, the V gene TRBV2; tentative D call: TRBD1 (5 bases). From germline, CDR1 is SNHLY and CDR2 FYNNEI. The CDR3 has 12 residues. Trimming pared 6 bases from V and 3 bases from J, leaving 9 bases between.

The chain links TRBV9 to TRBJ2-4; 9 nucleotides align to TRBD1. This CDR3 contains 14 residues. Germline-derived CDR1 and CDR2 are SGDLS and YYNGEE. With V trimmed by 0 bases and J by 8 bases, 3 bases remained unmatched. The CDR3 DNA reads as TGTGCCAGCAGCGTAGGAACAGGGGGCGACATTCAGTACTTC. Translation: CASSVGTGGDIQYF.

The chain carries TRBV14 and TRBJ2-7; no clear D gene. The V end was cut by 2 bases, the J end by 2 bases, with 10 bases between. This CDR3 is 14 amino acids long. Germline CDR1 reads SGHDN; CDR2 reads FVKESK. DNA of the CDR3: TGTGCCAGCAGCCAATCAAACCCTGCCTACGAGCAGTACTTC. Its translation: CASSQSNPAYEQYF.

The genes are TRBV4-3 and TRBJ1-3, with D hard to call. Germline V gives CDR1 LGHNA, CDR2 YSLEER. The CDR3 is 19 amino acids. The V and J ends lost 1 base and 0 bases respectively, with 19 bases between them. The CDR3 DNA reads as TGCGCCAGCAGCCAAGTGTTATCTTCGGGCTTCCGCTCTGGAAACACCATATATTTT. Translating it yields CASSQVLSSGFRSGNTIYF.

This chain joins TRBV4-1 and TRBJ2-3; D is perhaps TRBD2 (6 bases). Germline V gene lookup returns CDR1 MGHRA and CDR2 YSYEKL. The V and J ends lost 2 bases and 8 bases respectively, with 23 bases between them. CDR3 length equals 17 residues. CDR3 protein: CASSQTGTFLVRATQYF. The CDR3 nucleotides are TGCGCCAGCAGCCAAACCGGGACTTTCCTAGTCAGGGCTACGCAGTATTTT.

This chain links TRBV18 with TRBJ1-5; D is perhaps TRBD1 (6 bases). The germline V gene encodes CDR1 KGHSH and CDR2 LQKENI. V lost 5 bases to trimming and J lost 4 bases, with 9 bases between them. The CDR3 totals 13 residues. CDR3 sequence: CASSAGENQPQHF. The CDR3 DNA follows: TGTGCCAGCTCAGCAGGGGAGAATCAGCCCCAGCATTTT.

Written as DNA, the CDR3 is TGCGCCAGCAGCTTGGGAGGACAGAACACTGAAGCTTTCTTT. Encoded protein: CASSLGGQNTEAFF. This chain joins TRBV5-1 and TRBJ1-1, with TRBD1 as a possible D gene (5 bases). With 0 bases removed from V and 1 base from J, the gap between germline ends came to 7 bases. The CDR3 extends over 14 amino acids. Germline CDR1 and CDR2: SGHRS and YFSETQ.